What follows describes a single T cell receptor beta chain. Its recognized antigen is unknown. A much larger clonotype is one base distant, so this may be a read error. The entry originates in a study of Graves' ophthalmopathy and Graves' hyperthyroidism (dated 2018 in TCRdb). Regarding the study in general: Hyperthyroidism was defined as stable when no progression to ophthalmopathy occurred within 18 months of follow-up. The study used TCR beta repertoire signatures to distinguish Graves' ophthalmopathy from Graves' hyperthyroidism and to predict progression to ophthalmopathy. In total, approximately 130 blood samples were TCR-sequenced: approximately 42 ophthalmopathy, approximately 75 hyperthyroidism and 17 hyperthyroidism-to-ophthalmopathy patients. A discovery set of more than 90 patients (around 45 ophthalmopathy, about 55 stable hyperthyroidism) was enrolled to explore V-J signatures distinguishing ophthalmopathy from hyperthyroidism. For independent validation, a separate cohort was made up of around 19 hyperthyroidism patients plus 17 patients who later progressed from hyperthyroidism to ophthalmopathy. In roughly 6 hyperthyroidism patients, T-cell repertoires of thyroid tissue and blood were compared. Following sample collection, hyperthyroidism patients were given methimazole at a starting dose of 30 mg daily, and ophthalmopathy patients were given high-dose intravenous methylprednisolone.

Hyperthyroidism patients were newly diagnosed, with disease duration under 2 months, and aged 18 to 65 years. Patients were excluded if they had other autoimmune diseases, uncontrolled infections, pregnancy or lactation. Diagnosis relied on clinical symptoms, serum thyroxine, TRAb, thyroid ultrasound and orbital computed tomography. Total RNA was extracted with Trizol reagent and quality-checked on an Agilent 2100 Bioanalyzer. Paper-wide results and their limitations: Sample size was not predetermined statistically, and investigators were not blinded to group allocation. In validation, the model predicted ophthalmopathy progression with 70.59% sensitivity and less than 80% specificity; more than ten predicted patients were CT-confirmed with GO in a median of approximately six months. In cross-validation, the 13-signature model distinguished ophthalmopathy from stable hyperthyroidism with approximately 85% sensitivity and around 81% specificity, and in the test set the corresponding values were 80% and 75%. Most expanded thyroid clonotypes with a frequency above 0.001 also appeared in blood, which suggests that blood repertoires may reflect the immune response in the thyroid.

For repertoire sequencing, the TCR beta CDR3 regions were amplified from RNA transcripts. The first round was an RT-PCR using HTBI primers with the Qiagen OneStep RT-PCR kit, and this first round was followed by a second-round multiplex PCR, then size selection and purification. Libraries were sequenced paired-end with 100 bp reads on an Illumina HiSeq2000. Regarding the original processing steps: SOAPnuke was used to process the reads, removing any read that contained adapters or uncalled bases, had a mean Phred below 15, or lacked an exact match to the constant primer or identifier. High-quality paired reads were merged with COPE v1.2.5. Unique nucleotide sequences were defined as clonotypes and aligned to IMGT TRB V, D and J references using MiTCR v1.1. The analysis was limited to V-J combinations with a frequency above 0.0001, which together covered over 98% of repertoires. For each V-J combination, a TCR clonal expansion and chaos score was defined as the ratio of F50 clonal expansion to chaos observed in the TCRdist matrix. Welch's t-statistics and random forest were used to reduce features to about a dozen V-J combinations, which were fed into a naive Bayes classifier. The similarity between thyroid and blood repertoires was quantified using the Morisita-Horn index. TCRdb reanalyzed the raw reads on its own, using fastp at Q25 for trimming and MiXCR for clone calling, and kept in-frame beta chains. Each entry is one CDR3 protein sequence, shown with its most common DNA and genes. TCRdb's processing, not the study's, gives the V and J calls here. Here the sample has more than 1,000,000 distinct CDR3 sequences; 36% occur a single time. Over 8.5% of the sample lies in the top ten.

Relative to germline, V is 7 bases shorter and J is 4 bases shorter, with 20 bases between their ends. CDR1 and CDR2, looked up from the germline V gene (reference sequence), are LNHNV and YYDKDF. The CDR3 measures 15 amino acids from cysteine to phenylalanine. Just the 45-base CDR3 DNA is kept, in frame starting at base 1. This receptor was identified in an adult man with Graves' hyperthyroidism. The sequenced sample was peripheral blood or thyroid tissue (not recorded which). The chain was built from TRBV15 and TRBJ2-7; TRBD1 is a weak D gene call, 6 bases matching. CDR3 loop: CATNTPRDIGYEQYF. In nucleotide form, the sequence is TGTGCCACCAACACCCCCCGGGACATAGGATACGAGCAGTACTTC.